The rows below give T cell receptor beta chains drawn from one sample of a study of cytotoxic CD8 clonotypes in ibrutinib-treated CLL. Clones were sequenced by immunoSEQ multiplex PCR, and TCRdb holds only the in-frame ones, with some missing. The sample lists some 200,000 clones, just under 80% occurring once. Material: PBMCs, obtained after 12 months of ibrutinib treatment. Receptors were obtained from a human donor with chronic lymphocytic leukemia. The CDR3 runs from the conserved cysteine through the conserved F or W. Fields, in order: D gene, V gene, J gene, clone size, CDR3 protein, CDR3 DNA. D genes are given only for firm matches. Only some rows state a clone size, as once, few, many or a class for expanded clones.

D: TRBD1; V: TRBV6-5; J: TRBJ1-6; size: few; CDR3: CASSYSEWQGGSPLHF; DNA: TGTGCCAGCAGTTACTCGGAGTGGCAGGGGGGTTCACCCCTCCACTTT
D: TRBD2; V: TRBV9; J: TRBJ2-1; size: NA; CDR3: CASSVAGLANEQFF; DNA: TGTGCCAGCAGCGTAGCTGGACTAGCGAATGAGCAGTTCTTC
D: NA; V: TRBV6-1; J: TRBJ2-5; size: NA; CDR3: CASMWTGKETQYF; DNA: TGTGCCAGCATGTGGACGGGCAAAGAGACCCAGTACTTC
D: NA; V: TRBV5-6; J: TRBJ2-1; size: NA; CDR3: CASSLNGLSYNEQFF; DNA: TGTGCCAGCAGCTTGAACGGGTTGAGCTACAATGAGCAGTTCTTC
D: NA; V: TRBV10-2; J: TRBJ1-4; size: NA; CDR3: CASSEFRDGLFF; DNA: TGCGCCAGCAGTGAGTTTAGGGACGGGCTGTTTTTT
D: NA; V: TRBV19; J: TRBJ1-5; size: few; CDR3: CASSSAGWEDQPQHF; DNA: TGTGCCAGTAGTAGCGCAGGGTGGGAGGATCAGCCCCAGCATTTT
D: NA; V: TRBV2; J: TRBJ1-5; size: NA; CDR3: CASTWGVYSNQPQHF; DNA: TGTGCCAGCACCTGGGGGGTTTATAGCAATCAGCCCCAGCATTTT
D: NA; V: TRBV2; J: TRBJ1-2; size: NA; CDR3: CASILSGGNYGYTF; DNA: TGTGCCAGCATCCTGAGTGGGGGGAACTATGGCTACACCTTC
D: NA; V: TRBV2; J: TRBJ2-7; size: NA; CDR3: CASSDTSRSYEQYF; DNA: TGTGCCAGCAGCGACACCTCCCGCTCCTACGAGCAGTACTTC
D: NA; V: TRBV6-1; J: TRBJ2-1; size: few; CDR3: CASLLWGNEQFF; DNA: TGTGCCAGCCTCTTATGGGGGAATGAGCAGTTCTTC
D: NA; V: TRBV10-2; J: TRBJ1-1; size: NA; CDR3: CASSEYGGWGMNTEAFF; DNA: TGCGCCAGCAGTGAGTATGGGGGCTGGGGCATGAACACTGAAGCTTTCTTT
D: NA; V: TRBV6-5; J: TRBJ2-7; size: NA; CDR3: CASRVDREQYF; DNA: TGTGCCAGCAGGGTAGATCGCGAGCAGTACTTC
D: TRBD1; V: TRBV10-3; J: TRBJ2-1; size: NA; CDR3: CAARGQVNEQFF; DNA: TGTGCCGCCCGGGGACAGGTAAATGAGCAGTTCTTC
D: NA; V: TRBV11-3; J: TRBJ2-5; size: NA; CDR3: CASSLGPSRETQYF; DNA: TGTGCCAGCAGCTTAGGGCCTAGCAGGGAGACCCAGTACTTC
D: NA; V: TRBV19; J: TRBJ1-2; size: once; CDR3: CASSLPGANYGYTF; DNA: TGTGCCAGTAGTCTACCCGGAGCTAACTATGGCTACACCTTC
D: NA; V: TRBV11-2; J: TRBJ2-2; size: NA; CDR3: CASAIGRNTGELFF; DNA: TGTGCCAGCGCTATAGGACGGAACACCGGGGAGCTGTTTTTT
D: TRBD1; V: TRBV7-9; J: TRBJ1-2; size: NA; CDR3: CASSLAGQAGGYTF; DNA: TGTGCCAGCAGCTTAGCGGGACAGGCGGGAGGCTACACCTTC
D: NA; V: TRBV27; J: TRBJ1-2; size: NA; CDR3: CASSLYAGRYGYTF; DNA: TGTGCCAGCAGTTTATACGCAGGGCGCTATGGCTACACCTTC
D: TRBD1; V: TRBV7-9; J: TRBJ1-2; size: few; CDR3: CASSLPGTGRGYTF; DNA: TGTGCCAGCAGCCTGCCAGGGACAGGGCGCGGCTACACCTTC
D: NA; V: TRBV7-9; J: TRBJ2-3; size: NA; CDR3: CASSLVQGTPSTDTQYF; DNA: TGTGCCAGCAGCTTAGTGCAGGGGACTCCGAGCACAGATACGCAGTATTTT
D: NA; V: TRBV7-9; J: TRBJ2-1; size: NA; CDR3: CASSGPWGGNEQFF; DNA: TGTGCCAGCAGCGGTCCCTGGGGTGGCAATGAGCAGTTCTTC
D: NA; V: TRBV11-2; J: TRBJ2-5; size: NA; CDR3: CASSSGTPQETQYF; DNA: TGTGCCAGCAGCTCCGGGACTCCTCAAGAGACCCAGTACTTC
D: NA; V: TRBV4-1; J: TRBJ2-5; size: NA; CDR3: CASSHPEKETQYF; DNA: TGCGCCAGCAGCCACCCTGAAAAAGAGACCCAGTACTTC
D: TRBD1; V: TRBV6-6; J: TRBJ2-7; size: NA; CDR3: CASSYSGTGVSYEQYF; DNA: TGTGCCAGCAGTTACTCTGGGACAGGGGTCTCCTACGAGCAGTACTTC
D: TRBD2; V: TRBV10-3; J: TRBJ2-2; size: NA; CDR3: CAISVRLADTGELFF; DNA: TGTGCCATCAGTGTTCGGCTAGCGGACACCGGGGAGCTGTTTTTT
D: TRBD2; V: TRBV29-1; J: TRBJ2-1; size: NA; CDR3: CSVEGAGGSYNEQFF; DNA: TGCAGCGTTGAAGGGGCGGGGGGCTCCTACAATGAGCAGTTCTTC
D: TRBD2; V: TRBV6-5; J: TRBJ2-1; size: NA; CDR3: CASSYQGSGRAAEQFF; DNA: TGTGCCAGCAGTTACCAGGGCAGCGGGAGGGCTGCTGAGCAGTTCTTC
D: NA; V: TRBV6-5; J: TRBJ1-2; size: NA; CDR3: CASSKTVLYGYTF; DNA: TGTGCCAGCAGTAAGACAGTTCTCTATGGCTACACCTTC
D: NA; V: TRBV10-2; J: TRBJ1-2; size: NA; CDR3: CASSDGRGRGNYGYTF; DNA: TGCGCCAGCAGTGACGGAAGGGGACGGGGCAACTATGGCTACACCTTC
D: TRBD1; V: TRBV5-8; J: TRBJ2-7; size: NA; CDR3: CASIVQGAVYEQYF; DNA: TGTGCCAGCATCGTCCAGGGGGCCGTCTACGAGCAGTACTTC
D: NA; V: TRBV30; J: TRBJ1-1; size: few; CDR3: CAWSRGTEAFF; DNA: TGTGCCTGGAGTCGGGGGACTGAAGCTTTCTTT
D: TRBD2; V: TRBV5-5; J: TRBJ2-1; size: NA; CDR3: CASSQAGGYNEQFF; DNA: TGTGCCAGCTCTCAAGCGGGAGGGTACAATGAGCAGTTCTTC
D: TRBD1; V: TRBV29-1; J: TRBJ1-5; size: NA; CDR3: CSVAIGGVNQPQHF; DNA: TGCAGCGTTGCCATAGGGGGCGTCAATCAGCCCCAGCATTTT
D: TRBD1; V: TRBV11-2; J: TRBJ2-3; size: NA; CDR3: CASRALWDRRSDTQYF; DNA: TGTGCCAGCCGCGCCCTGTGGGACAGGCGTTCAGATACGCAGTATTTT
D: TRBD1; V: TRBV30; J: TRBJ1-1; size: NA; CDR3: CAWRDPGTGPTEAFF; DNA: TGTGCCTGGAGAGACCCCGGGACAGGGCCGACTGAAGCTTTCTTT
D: TRBD2; V: TRBV9; J: TRBJ2-1; size: NA; CDR3: CASSARTSGVNEQFF; DNA: TGTGCCAGCAGCGCCAGGACTAGCGGGGTCAATGAGCAGTTCTTC
D: TRBD1; V: TRBV2; J: TRBJ1-2; size: NA; CDR3: CASTTNRGGYTF; DNA: TGTGCCAGCACTACAAACAGGGGAGGCTACACCTTC
D: TRBD2; V: TRBV29-1; J: TRBJ2-7; size: NA; CDR3: CSVVPSGRASYEQYF; DNA: TGCAGCGTTGTTCCAAGCGGGAGGGCCTCCTACGAGCAGTACTTC
D: TRBD1; V: TRBV2; J: TRBJ2-7; size: NA; CDR3: CASRALRDRGYEQYF; DNA: TGTGCCAGCAGAGCACTCCGGGACAGGGGCTACGAGCAGTACTTC
D: NA; V: TRBV19; J: TRBJ2-1; size: few; CDR3: CASSIFEGTNEQFF; DNA: TGTGCCAGTAGTATTTTTGAGGGGACCAATGAGCAGTTCTTC
D: NA; V: TRBV29-1; J: TRBJ1-1; size: NA; CDR3: CSVETAMNTEAFF; DNA: TGCAGCGTCGAGACAGCAATGAACACTGAAGCTTTCTTT